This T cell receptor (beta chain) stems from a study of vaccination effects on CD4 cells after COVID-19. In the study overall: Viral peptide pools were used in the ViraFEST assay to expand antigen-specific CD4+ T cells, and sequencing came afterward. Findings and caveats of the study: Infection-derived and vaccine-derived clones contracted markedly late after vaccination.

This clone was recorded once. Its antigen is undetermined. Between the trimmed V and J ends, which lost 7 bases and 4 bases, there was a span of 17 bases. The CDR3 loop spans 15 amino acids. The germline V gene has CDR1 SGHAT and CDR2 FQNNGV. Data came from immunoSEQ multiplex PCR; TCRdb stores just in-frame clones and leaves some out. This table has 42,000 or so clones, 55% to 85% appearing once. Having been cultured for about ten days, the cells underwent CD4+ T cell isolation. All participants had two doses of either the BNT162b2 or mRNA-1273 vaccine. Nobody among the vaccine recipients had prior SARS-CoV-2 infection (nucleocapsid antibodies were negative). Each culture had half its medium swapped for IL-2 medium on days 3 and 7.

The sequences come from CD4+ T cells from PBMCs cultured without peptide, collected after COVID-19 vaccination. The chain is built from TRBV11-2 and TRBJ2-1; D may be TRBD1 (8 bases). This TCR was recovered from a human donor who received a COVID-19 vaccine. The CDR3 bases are TGTGCCAGCACCATAACAGGGGGAGGGTACAATGAGCAGTTCTTC. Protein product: CASTITGGGYNEQFF.